This T cell receptor (beta chain) was found in a study of cytomegalovirus exposure and HLA in healthy donors. Regarding this clone: Its antigen remains unknown.

Study-wide results and caveats: A list of about 160 TCR beta chains associated with cytomegalovirus was given. A later analysis linked a missense DCLRE1C variant to TCR beta V- and J-gene trimming. Researchers reportedly found TCR beta sequences accurately predicted most subjects' HLA-A and HLA-B alleles.

Germline V gene data show CDR1 as SNHLY and CDR2 as FYNNEI. V trimming: 7 bases; J trimming: 8 bases; junction bases outside the gene matches: 8. The CDR3 length is 14 residues. PCR primers comprised 60 Vbeta and 13 Jbeta primers. Sequencing used immunoSEQ multiplex PCR; TCRdb keeps in-frame clones, though not all of them. The table records about 130,000 clones, about four fifths of them present only once. This clonotype was obtained from a woman in her 40s in good health and CMV-seronegative. The sample taken for sequencing was PBMCs. The chain is built from TRBV2 and TRBJ2-1, with 10 bases that match TRBD2. CDR3 residues: CASNGLAVLHEQFF. In nucleotides, the CDR3 is TGTGCCAGCAATGGACTAGCGGTGTTGCATGAGCAGTTCTTC.